This T cell receptor beta chain was identified during a study of blood T cell repertoires in COVID-19. Authors' methods: Estimates of nucleated cell counts were drawn from the amplification of reference gene primers. Profiled with immunoSEQ multiplex PCR; TCRdb holds only in-frame clones, not every one. The V and J calls and clone size were taken over from that table, and D and trimming were inferred from the DNA. The table lists around 83,000 clones, 85% to 90% of them singletons. This CDR3 region has 15 residues. V lost 4 bases to trimming and J lost 6 bases; unmatched junction nucleotides: 7. Germline V gene lookup returns CDR1 MGHDK and CDR2 SYGVNS.

The chain employs TRBV25-1 and TRBJ2-2, with 8 positions matching TRBD1. The sample consisted of peripheral blood. This clonotype originated in a woman in her 70s with acute or convalescent COVID-19. For the CDR3, the DNA is TGTGCCAGCAGTGGTTGGACAGGGATGCCCGGGGAGCTGTTTTTT. It is translated as CASSGWTGMPGELFF.